This entry concerns a single TCR beta chain. From germline, CDR1 is SGHAT and CDR2 FQNNGV. The length of the CDR3 is 13 residues. V gave up 1 base and J gave up 5 bases, with 8 bases separating them. This entry comes from a study of T cells in localized non-small cell lung cancer. The repertoire was sequenced with immunoSEQ multiplex PCR; TCRdb's copy has only in-frame clones and lacks some. Of tens of thousands of clones detected, 65% to 90% appear once; the ten largest clones hold roughly 8.5%. This material consisted of PBMCs, taken before any cancer treatment. The TCR sequence derives from a man aged 35-75 years with stage II lung adenocarcinoma. V and J are TRBV11-2 and TRBJ1-1; D is unresolved. The CDR3 loop reads CASSLGPQTEAFF. CDR3 DNA sequence: TGTGCCAGCAGCTTAGGTCCGCAGACTGAAGCTTTCTTT.